This T cell receptor beta chain was profiled in a study of a mutant IDH1 vaccine in newly diagnosed glioma. Time point given: week 23, last vaccination. Vaccination comprised doses that each held 300 ug of mutant IDH1 20-mer peptide, plus topical imiquimod. Assay used: immunoSEQ multiplex PCR; TCRdb lists only in-frame clones, some missing. The data hold more than 55,000 clones, with about three quarters observed a single time. Turning to this clone: Its target is not known.

The sequenced sample was PBMCs, obtained from a glioma patient whose treatment included an IDH1 peptide vaccine. The source is a woman between 40 and 50 years old with glioma. Some clones in this sample may be carry-over from other donors' samples.

The CDR3 nucleotides read TGTGCCAGCAGCTTGGTTGGGCCGTCCTACAATGAGCAGTTCTTC. It encodes CASSLVGPSYNEQFF. The gene calls are TRBV5-4 and TRBJ2-1; D uncertain. V was shortened by 0 bases and J by 1 base, with 8 bases between the two germline ends. This CDR3 region has 15 residues. Germline CDR1 SGHNT, CDR2 YYREEE (reference sequence).